Here is one T cell receptor (beta chain) with its context. This clone was detected a few times. Its antigen is still unknown. No base quality information exists; no much larger clone differs at one position. Lesional scalp punch biopsies and peripheral blood were collected from alopecia areata patients. PBMCs were isolated by density centrifugation and stained for CD3, CD4 and CD8, after which CD4+ and CD8+ T cells were sorted on a FACSAria. Alopecia areata patients who were not treated were recruited through a multicenter biomarker study. Blood CD8+ T cells from a handful of biomarker-study patients were further sorted into NKG2D-low and NKG2D-high fractions. Including cysteine and phenylalanine, the CDR3 has 14 amino acids. The read is trimmed to its CDR3 DNA, 42 bases read in frame from base 1. In the germline V gene, CDR1 corresponds to SNHLY and CDR2 to FYNNEI. Trimming removed 3 bases from V and 2 bases from J, leaving 11 bases between the germline ends.

These data originate in a study of CD8+ T cells in alopecia areata (dated by TCRdb to 2017 to 2018). Some background on the complete study: In both human patients and the C3H/HeJ mouse model, the study applied high-throughput TCRbeta sequencing to look at T cell clonal expansion in alopecia areata. In humans, TCRbeta sequencing was performed on scalp tissue and on sorted CD4+ and CD8+ peripheral blood T cells from healthy controls and from patients with patchy or totalis/universalis alopecia areata. RNA came from the PAXgene miRNA kit for fixed scalp, the miRNeasy kit for PBMCs, and the RNeasy kit for mouse skin. TCRbeta CDR3 regions were amplified by immunoSEQ multiplex PCR with 35 Vbeta forward and 13 Jbeta reverse primers. Clonality in the scalp was compared among normal scalp (n=4), patchy alopecia areata scalp (n=8), and alopecia totalis/universalis scalp (n=8).

Study-wide conclusions, independent of this receptor: Higher clonality and more expanded CD8+ clones were observed in lesional scalp than in normal scalp, particularly in alopecia totalis/universalis, a finding suggestive of antigenic drive. TCR sequences shared between patients were less clear than in mice, possibly partly because of HLA diversity in the patient population. Resident alphabeta T cells in normal human skin are also sequenced, complicating scalp TCR repertoire analysis, unlike mouse skin dominated by gammadelta T cells.

Library creation used the immunoSEQ multiplex PCR assay. To provide template for TCR sequencing, every sample had RNA extracted and reverse transcribed into cDNA. First-strand cDNA was synthesized using SuperScript III with a 2:1 mix of oligo-dT and random hexamers. A synthetic immune receptor repertoire was used to gauge amplification bias, and whatever bias remained was removed computationally. Regarding the original processing steps: Raw reads were preprocessed to remove errors, and CDR3 was defined by IMGT conventions from the conserved cysteine to phenylalanine. To get clonality, Shannon entropy was normalized by log2 of the number of productive unique TCRs and the result was subtracted from 1. CD4 or CD8 identity of scalp clones was inferred by cross-referencing scalp TCRbeta sequences with sorted blood CD4 and CD8 repertoires. TCRdb stores this immuneACCESS table with in-frame sequences only. Part of the clones is absent; in the studies checked, under half of the shortfall reflects unresolved V genes, and no reason is known for the rest. V, J and clone size derive from that table, while D and trimming were established from the DNA sequence. Counted in this sample were approximately 58,000 clones; roughly 45% of them appeared once. Of the sample, 45% to 60% falls within the top ten clones.

The source of this sequence is a human donor with alopecia areata. The chain is assembled from TRBV2 and TRBJ2-7; TRBD2 might be the D gene, on 6 matching bases. The sequencing sample was made of NKG2D-low CD8+ T cells sorted from blood. This specimen's cell subset or site label, per the study, means: sorted CD8+ NKG2D-low blood T cells. The DNA sequence is TGTGCCAGCAGTGATTGGGGGGTCACCTACGAGCAGTACTTC. This sequence encodes CASSDWGVTYEQYF. Here the CDR3 is joined to the reference TRBV2 and TRBJ2-7 genes, and the full variable domain is: EPEVTQTPSHQVTQMGQEVILRCVPISNHLYFYWYRQILGQKVEFLVSFYNNEISEKSEIFDDQFSVERPDGSNFTLKIRSTKLEDSAMYFCASSDWGVTYEQYFGPGTRLTVT.